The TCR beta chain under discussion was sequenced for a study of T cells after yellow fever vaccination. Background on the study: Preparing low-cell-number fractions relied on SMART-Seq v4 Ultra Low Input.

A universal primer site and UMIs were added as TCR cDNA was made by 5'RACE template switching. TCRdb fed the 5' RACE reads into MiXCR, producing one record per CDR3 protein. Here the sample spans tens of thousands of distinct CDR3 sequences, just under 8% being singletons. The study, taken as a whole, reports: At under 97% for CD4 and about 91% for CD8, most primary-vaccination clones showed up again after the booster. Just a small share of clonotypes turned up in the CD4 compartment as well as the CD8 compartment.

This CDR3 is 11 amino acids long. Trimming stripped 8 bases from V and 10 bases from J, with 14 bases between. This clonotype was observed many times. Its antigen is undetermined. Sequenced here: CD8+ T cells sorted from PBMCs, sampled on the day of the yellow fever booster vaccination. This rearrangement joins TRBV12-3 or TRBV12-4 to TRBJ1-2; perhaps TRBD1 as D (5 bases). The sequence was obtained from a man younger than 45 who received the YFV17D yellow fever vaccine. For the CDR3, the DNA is TGTGCCAGCGCAACCGGGACCCTCTACACCTTC. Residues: CASATGTLYTF.